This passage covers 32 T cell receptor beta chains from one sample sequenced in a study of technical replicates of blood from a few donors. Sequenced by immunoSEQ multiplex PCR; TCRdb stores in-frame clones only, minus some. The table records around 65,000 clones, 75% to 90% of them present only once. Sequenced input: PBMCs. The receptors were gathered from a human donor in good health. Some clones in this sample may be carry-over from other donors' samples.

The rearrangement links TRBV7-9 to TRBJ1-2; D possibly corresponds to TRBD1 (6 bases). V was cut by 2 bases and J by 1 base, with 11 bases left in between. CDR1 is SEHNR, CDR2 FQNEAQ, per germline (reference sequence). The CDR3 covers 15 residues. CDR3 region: CASSLYREGNYGYTF. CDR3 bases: TGTGCCAGCAGCTTATACAGGGAGGGTAACTATGGCTACACCTTC.

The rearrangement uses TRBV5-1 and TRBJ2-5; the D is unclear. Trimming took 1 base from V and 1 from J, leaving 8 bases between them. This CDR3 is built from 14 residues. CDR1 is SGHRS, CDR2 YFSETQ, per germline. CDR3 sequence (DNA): TGCGCCAGCAGCTTGACGGCAGGCCAAGAGACCCAGTACTTC. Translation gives CASSLTAGQETQYF. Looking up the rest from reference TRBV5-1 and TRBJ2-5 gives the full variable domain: KAGVTQTPRYLIKTRGQQVTLSCSPISGHRSVSWYQQTPGQGLQFLFEYFSETQRNKGNFPGRFSGRQFSNSRSEMNVSTLELGDSALYLCASSLTAGQETQYFGPGTRLLVL.

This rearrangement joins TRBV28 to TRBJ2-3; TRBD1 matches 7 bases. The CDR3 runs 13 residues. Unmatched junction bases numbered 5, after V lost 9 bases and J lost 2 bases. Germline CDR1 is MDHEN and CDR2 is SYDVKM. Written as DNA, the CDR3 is TGTGCCAGTTCAGAGGGGGCCACAGATACGCAGTATTTT. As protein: CASSEGATDTQYF.

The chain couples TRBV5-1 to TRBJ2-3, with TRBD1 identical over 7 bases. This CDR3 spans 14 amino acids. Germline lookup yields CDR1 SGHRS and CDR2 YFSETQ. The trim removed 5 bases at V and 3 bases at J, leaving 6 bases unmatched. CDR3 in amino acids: CASRPGQTTDTQYF. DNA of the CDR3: TGCGCCAGCAGACCGGGACAGACAACAGATACGCAGTATTTT.

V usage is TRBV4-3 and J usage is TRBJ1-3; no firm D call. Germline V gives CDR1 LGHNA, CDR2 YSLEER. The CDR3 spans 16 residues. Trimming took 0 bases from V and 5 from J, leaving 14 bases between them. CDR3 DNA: TGCGCCAGCAGCCAAGAGTTCCCTGGCCCACGAAACACCATATATTTT. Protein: CASSQEFPGPRNTIYF.

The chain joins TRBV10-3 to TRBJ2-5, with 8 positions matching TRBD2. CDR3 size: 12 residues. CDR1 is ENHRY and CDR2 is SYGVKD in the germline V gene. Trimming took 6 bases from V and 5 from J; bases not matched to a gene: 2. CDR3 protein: CAISGGEETQYF. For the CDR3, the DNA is TGTGCCATCAGCGGGGGGGAGGAGACCCAGTACTTC.

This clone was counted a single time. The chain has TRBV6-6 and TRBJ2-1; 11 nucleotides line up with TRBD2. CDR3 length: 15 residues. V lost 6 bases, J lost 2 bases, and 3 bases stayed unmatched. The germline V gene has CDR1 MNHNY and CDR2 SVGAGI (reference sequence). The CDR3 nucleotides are TGTGCCAGCAGGTATAGCGGGGGGGCCTACAATGAGCAGTTCTTC. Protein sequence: CASRYSGGAYNEQFF.

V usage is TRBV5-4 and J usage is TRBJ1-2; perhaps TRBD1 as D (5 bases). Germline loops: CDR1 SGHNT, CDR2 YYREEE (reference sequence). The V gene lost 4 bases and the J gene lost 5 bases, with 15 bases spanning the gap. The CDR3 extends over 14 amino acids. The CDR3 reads CASSTGAQKYGYTF. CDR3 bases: TGTGCCAGCAGCACAGGCGCGCAGAAGTATGGCTACACCTTC. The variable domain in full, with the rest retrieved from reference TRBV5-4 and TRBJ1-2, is ETGVTQSPTHLIKTRGQQVTLRCSSQSGHNTVSWYQQALGQGPQFIFQYYREEENGRGNFPPRFSGLQFPNYSSELNVNALELDDSALYLCASSTGAQKYGYTFGSGTRLTVV.

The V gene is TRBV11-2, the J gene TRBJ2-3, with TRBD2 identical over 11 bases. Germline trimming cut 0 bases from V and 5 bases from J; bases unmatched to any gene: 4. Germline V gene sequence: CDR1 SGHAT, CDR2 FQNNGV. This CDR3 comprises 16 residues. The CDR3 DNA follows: TGTGCCAGCAGCTTAGATCTACTAGCGGGAGTAGATACGCAGTATTTT. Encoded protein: CASSLDLLAGVDTQYF.

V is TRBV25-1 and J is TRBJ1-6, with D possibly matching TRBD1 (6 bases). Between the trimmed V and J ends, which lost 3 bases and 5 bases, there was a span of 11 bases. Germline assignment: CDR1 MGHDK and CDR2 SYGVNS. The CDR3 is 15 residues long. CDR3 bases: TGTGCCAGCAGTGATCTCCCAGGGGATAATTCACCCCTCCACTTT. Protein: CASSDLPGDNSPLHF.

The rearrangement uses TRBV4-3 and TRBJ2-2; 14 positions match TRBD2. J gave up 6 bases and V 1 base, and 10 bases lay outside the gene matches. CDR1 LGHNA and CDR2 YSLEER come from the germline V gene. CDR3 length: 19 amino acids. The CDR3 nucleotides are TGCGCCAGCAGCCAAGCGACTAGCGGGGGGGCCACGGGGCCCGGGGAGCTGTTTTTT. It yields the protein CASSQATSGGATGPGELFF.

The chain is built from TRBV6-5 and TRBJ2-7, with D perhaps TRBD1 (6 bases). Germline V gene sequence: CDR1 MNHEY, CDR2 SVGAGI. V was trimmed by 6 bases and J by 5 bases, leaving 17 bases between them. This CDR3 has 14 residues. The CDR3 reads CASRLGTSIDEQYF. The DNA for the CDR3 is TGTGCCAGCAGACTAGGGACAAGTATTGACGAGCAGTACTTC.

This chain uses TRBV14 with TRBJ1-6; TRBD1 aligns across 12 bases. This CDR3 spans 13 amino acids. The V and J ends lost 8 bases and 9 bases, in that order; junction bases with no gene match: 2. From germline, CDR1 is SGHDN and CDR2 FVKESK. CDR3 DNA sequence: TGTGCCAGCGCGGGACAGGGGGCTTCACCCCTCCACTTT. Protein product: CASAGQGASPLHF.

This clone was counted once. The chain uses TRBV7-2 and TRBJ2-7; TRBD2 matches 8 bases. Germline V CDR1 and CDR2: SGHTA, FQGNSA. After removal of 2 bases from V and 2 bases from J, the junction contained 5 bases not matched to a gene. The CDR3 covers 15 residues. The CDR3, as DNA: TGTGCCAGCAGCTTACTGACTAGCGTCGCCTACGAGCAGTACTTC. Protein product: CASSLLTSVAYEQYF. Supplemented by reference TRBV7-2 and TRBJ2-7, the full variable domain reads GAGVSQSPSNKVTEKGKDVELRCDPISGHTALYWYRQSLGQGLEFLIYFQGNSAPDKSGLPSDRFSAERTGGSVSTLTIQRTQQEDSAVYLCASSLLTSVAYEQYFGPGTRLTVT.

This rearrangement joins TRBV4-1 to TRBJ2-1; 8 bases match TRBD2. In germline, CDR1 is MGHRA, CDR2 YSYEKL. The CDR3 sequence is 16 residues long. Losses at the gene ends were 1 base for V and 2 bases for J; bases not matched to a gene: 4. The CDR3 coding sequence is TGCGCCAGCAGCCAAGGGGCGGGGGGCGCCTACAATGAGCAGTTCTTC. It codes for CASSQGAGGAYNEQFF.

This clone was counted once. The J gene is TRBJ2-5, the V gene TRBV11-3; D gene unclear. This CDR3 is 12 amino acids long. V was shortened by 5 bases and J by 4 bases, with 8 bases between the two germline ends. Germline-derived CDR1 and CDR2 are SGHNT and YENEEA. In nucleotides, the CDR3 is TGTGCCAGCAGCCAAACACCAGAGACCCAGTACTTC. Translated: CASSQTPETQYF.

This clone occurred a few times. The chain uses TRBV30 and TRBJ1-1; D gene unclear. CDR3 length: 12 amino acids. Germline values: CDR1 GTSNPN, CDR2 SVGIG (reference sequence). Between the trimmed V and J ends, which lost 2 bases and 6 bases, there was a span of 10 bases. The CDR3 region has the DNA TGTGCCTGGAGTAAACTGAGCGCTGAAGCTTTCTTT. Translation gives CAWSKLSAEAFF.

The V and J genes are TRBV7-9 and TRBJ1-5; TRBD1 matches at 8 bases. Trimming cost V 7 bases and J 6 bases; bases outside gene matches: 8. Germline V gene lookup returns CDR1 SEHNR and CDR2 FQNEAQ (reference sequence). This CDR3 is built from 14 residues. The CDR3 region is CASNNTGGSQPQHF. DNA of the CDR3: TGTGCCAGCAACAATACAGGGGGGAGTCAGCCCCAGCATTTT.

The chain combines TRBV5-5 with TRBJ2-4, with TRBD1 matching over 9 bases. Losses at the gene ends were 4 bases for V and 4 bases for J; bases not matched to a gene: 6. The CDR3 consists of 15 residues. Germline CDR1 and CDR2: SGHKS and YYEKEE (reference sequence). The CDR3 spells CASSGTGTGKNIQYF. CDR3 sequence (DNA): TGTGCCAGCAGCGGGACCGGGACAGGGAAAAACATTCAGTACTTC.

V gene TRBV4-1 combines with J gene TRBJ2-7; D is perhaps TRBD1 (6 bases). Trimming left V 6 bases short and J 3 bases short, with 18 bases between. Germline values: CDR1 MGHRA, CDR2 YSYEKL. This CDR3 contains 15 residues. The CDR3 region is CASRRAGGEGYEQYF. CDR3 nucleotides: TGCGCCAGCAGAAGGGCTGGGGGCGAGGGCTACGAGCAGTACTTC.

The CDR3 nucleotides read TGTGCCATCAGTGAGTCGACGGGGACAGATACGCAGTATTTT. This codes for CAISESTGTDTQYF. The V gene is TRBV10-3, the J gene TRBJ2-3; TRBD2 might be the D (5 bases). Trimming stripped 0 bases from V and 3 bases from J, with 7 bases between. Germline V CDR1 and CDR2: ENHRY, SYGVKD. This CDR3 is 14 amino acids long.

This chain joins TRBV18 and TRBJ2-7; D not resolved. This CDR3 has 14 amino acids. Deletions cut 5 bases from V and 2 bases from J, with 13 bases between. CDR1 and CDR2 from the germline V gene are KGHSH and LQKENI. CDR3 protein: CASSSNGGPYEQYF. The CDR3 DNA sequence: TGTGCCAGCTCATCCAACGGTGGGCCCTACGAGCAGTACTTC.

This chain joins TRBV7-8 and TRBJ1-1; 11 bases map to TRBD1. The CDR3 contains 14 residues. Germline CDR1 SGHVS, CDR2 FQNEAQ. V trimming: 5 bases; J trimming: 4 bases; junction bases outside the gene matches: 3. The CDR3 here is CASSTGQGGTEAFF. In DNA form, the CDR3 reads TGTGCCAGCAGCACGGGACAGGGGGGCACTGAAGCTTTCTTT.

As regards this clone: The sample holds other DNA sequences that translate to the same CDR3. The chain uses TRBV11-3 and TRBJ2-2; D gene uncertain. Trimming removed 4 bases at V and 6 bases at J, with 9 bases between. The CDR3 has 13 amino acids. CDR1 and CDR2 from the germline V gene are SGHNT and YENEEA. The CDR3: CASSSPRSGELFF. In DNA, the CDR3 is TGTGCCAGCAGCTCCCCGCGGTCCGGGGAGCTGTTTTTT.

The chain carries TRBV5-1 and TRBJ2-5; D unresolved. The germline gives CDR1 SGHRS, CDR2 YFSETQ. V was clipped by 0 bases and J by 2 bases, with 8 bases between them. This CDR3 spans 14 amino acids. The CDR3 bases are TGCGCCAGCAGCTTGGGCTGGAGTCAAGAGACCCAGTACTTC. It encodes CASSLGWSQETQYF.

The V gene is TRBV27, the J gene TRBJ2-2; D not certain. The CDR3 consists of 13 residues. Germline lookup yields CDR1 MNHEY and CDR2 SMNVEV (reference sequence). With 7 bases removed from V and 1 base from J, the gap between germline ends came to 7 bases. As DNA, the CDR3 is TGTGCCAGCACCCCAGGGAACACCGGGGAGCTGTTTTTT. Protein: CASTPGNTGELFF.

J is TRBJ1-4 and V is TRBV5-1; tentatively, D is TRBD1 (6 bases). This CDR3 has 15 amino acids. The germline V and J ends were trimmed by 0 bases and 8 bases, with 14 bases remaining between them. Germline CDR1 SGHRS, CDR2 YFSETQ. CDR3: CASSLEAEGDEKLFF. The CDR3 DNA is TGCGCCAGCAGCTTGGAGGCAGAGGGGGACGAAAAACTGTTTTTT.

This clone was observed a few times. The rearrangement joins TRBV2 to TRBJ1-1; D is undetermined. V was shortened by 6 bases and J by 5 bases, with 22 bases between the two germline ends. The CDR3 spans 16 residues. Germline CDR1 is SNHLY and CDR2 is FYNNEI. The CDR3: CASSSHFSAGSTEAFF. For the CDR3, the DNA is TGTGCCAGCAGCTCCCATTTCAGTGCAGGATCAACTGAAGCTTTCTTT.

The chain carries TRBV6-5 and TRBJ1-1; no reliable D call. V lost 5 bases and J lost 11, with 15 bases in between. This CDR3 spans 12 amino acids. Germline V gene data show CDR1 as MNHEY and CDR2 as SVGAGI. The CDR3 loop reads CASSLGSGRAFF. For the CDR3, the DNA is TGTGCCAGCAGTCTCGGGAGTGGGCGGGCTTTCTTT.

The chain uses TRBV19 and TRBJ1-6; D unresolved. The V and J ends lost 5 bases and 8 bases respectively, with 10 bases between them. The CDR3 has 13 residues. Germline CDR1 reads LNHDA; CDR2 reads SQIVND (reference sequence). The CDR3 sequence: CASSAMGDSPLHF. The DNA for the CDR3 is TGTGCCAGTAGTGCCATGGGAGATTCACCCCTCCACTTT.

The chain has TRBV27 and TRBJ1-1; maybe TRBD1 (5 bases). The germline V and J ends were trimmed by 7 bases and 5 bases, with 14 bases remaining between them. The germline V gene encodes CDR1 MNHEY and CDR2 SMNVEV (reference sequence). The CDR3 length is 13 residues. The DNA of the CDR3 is TGTGCCAGCACTTCAATAGGGGTAACTGAAGCTTTCTTT. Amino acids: CASTSIGVTEAFF.

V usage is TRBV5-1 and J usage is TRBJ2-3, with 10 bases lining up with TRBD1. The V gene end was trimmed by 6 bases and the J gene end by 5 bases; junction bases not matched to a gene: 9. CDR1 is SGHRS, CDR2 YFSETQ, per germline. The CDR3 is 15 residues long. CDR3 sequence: CASMETGGGQDTQYF. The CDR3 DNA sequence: TGCGCCAGCATGGAGACAGGGGGCGGACAAGATACGCAGTATTTT.